Below, 2 T cell receptor beta chains from the same sample are listed, as sequenced in a study of CD8+ T cells in alopecia areata. Extracted from the samples, RNA was reverse transcribed into cDNA to serve as the sequencing template. Method: immunoSEQ multiplex PCR; TCRdb's copy keeps in-frame clones and lacks some. The sample consists of around 5,400 clones, 50% to 75% of them appearing once. Researchers gathered lesional scalp punch biopsies and peripheral blood from patients with alopecia areata. The source material was skin. The receptors were gathered from a human donor with alopecia areata.

The chain couples TRBV7-6 to TRBJ2-2, with D perhaps matching TRBD2 (9 bases). Germline CDR1 is SGHVS and CDR2 is FNYEAQ. V gave up 7 bases and J gave up 3 bases, with 21 bases separating them. There are 17 residues in the CDR3. The CDR3 bases are TGTGCCAGCACCGACAGGGGCTTAGCGGGGGACACCGGGGAGCTGTTTTTT. Encoded protein: CASTDRGLAGDTGELFF. The full variable domain, in which reference TRBV7-6 and TRBJ2-2 provide the parts outside the CDR3, is GAGVSQSPRYKVTKRGQDVALRCDPISGHVSLYWYRQALGQGPEFLTYFNYEAQQDKSGLPNDRFSAERPEGSISTLTIQRTEQRDSAMYRCASTDRGLAGDTGELFFGEGSRLTVL.

With respect to this clone: The same CDR3 also results from other DNA sequences found in this sample. V is TRBV13 and J is TRBJ2-1, with D perhaps TRBD1 (6 bases). Germline V gene sequence: CDR1 PRHDT, CDR2 FYEKMQ (reference sequence). The CDR3 contains 16 residues. Trimming removed 6 bases from V and 0 bases from J, with 15 bases in between. The CDR3 DNA is TGTGCCAGCAGTGAAATGGTGGGGGCCTCCTACAATGAGCAGTTCTTC. As protein: CASSEMVGASYNEQFF. The full variable domain, rest sourced from reference TRBV13 and TRBJ2-1, is AAGVIQSPRHLIKEKRETATLKCYPIPRHDTVYWYQQGPGQDPQFLISFYEKMQSDKGSIPDRFSAQQFSDYHSELNMSSLELGDSALYFCASSEMVGASYNEQFFGPGTRLTVL.